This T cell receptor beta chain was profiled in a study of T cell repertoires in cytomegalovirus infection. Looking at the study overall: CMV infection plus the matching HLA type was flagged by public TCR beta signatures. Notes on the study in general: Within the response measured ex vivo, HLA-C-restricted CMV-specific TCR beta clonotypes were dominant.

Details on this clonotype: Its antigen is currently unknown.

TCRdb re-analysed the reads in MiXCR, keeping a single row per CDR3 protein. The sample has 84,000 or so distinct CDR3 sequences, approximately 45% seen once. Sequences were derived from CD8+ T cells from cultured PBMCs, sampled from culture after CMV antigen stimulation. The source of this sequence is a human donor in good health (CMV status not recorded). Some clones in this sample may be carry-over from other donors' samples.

The CDR3 is CASSLWVRDRDYEQYF. In DNA form, the CDR3 reads TGTGCCAGCAGCTTATGGGTCCGGGACAGGGACTACGAGCAGTACTTC. V usage is TRBV7-8 and J usage is TRBJ2-7; 9 bases fit TRBD1. The CDR3 totals 16 residues. Per the germline V gene, CDR1 is SGHVS and CDR2 is FQNEAQ. The J segment lost 3 bases and the V segment lost 2 bases, leaving 8 bases of the junction unmatched.